This TCR beta chain is from a study of identical twins. TCRdb re-derived calls from the 5' RACE reads in MiXCR, one entry per CDR3 protein. This table has some 500,000 distinct CDR3 sequences, around 15% appearing once. Only a few counts were recorded for this clonotype. Its cognate antigen is unknown. Findings and caveats of the study: Potential partial confounding of zero-insertion analyses by invariant MAIT and iNKT cells was noted.

These data also featured in a second study, about yellow fever vaccine responses in identical twins.

The clonotype comes from a woman under 30 in good health. Sequencing used CD4+ T cells sorted from blood.

The CDR3 DNA is TGTGCCAGCAGTACACAGGGGAGAGAGACCCAGTACTTC. It specifies CASSTQGRETQYF. The chain is built from TRBV27 and TRBJ2-5, with 7 bases matching TRBD1. Germline CDR1 MNHEY, CDR2 SMNVEV (reference sequence). The CDR3 length is 13 residues. With 5 bases clipped from V and 4 bases from J, the junction kept 4 bases outside the gene matches.